This T cell receptor (beta chain) was captured in a study of T cell responses to AZD1222 COVID-19 vaccine. About the study: Researchers grouped second doses given at about 4 or about 12 weeks into one pool. Broader study findings: A mostly white British donor set with more females was recruited, and clonal diversity was possibly underestimated. Breadth and depth of Spike-specific TCRs rose after two AZD1222 doses.

Comments on this clone: No antigen is known for it.

Sequenced by immunoSEQ multiplex PCR; TCRdb stores in-frame clones only, minus some. In the table there are 99,000 or so clones, over 90% of which are singletons. Germline V CDR1 and CDR2: SNHLY, FYNNEI. The V and J ends lost 6 bases and 0 bases, in that order; junction bases with no gene match: 2. This CDR3 is 13 amino acids long. The rearrangement links TRBV2 to TRBJ2-7; 7 positions match TRBD1. This receptor was obtained from an adult in good health. The source was peripheral blood, collected on day 0 of AZD1222 vaccination. CDR3 residues: CASSNRGSYEQYF. The CDR3 nucleotides are TGTGCCAGCAGCAACAGGGGCTCCTACGAGCAGTACTTC.